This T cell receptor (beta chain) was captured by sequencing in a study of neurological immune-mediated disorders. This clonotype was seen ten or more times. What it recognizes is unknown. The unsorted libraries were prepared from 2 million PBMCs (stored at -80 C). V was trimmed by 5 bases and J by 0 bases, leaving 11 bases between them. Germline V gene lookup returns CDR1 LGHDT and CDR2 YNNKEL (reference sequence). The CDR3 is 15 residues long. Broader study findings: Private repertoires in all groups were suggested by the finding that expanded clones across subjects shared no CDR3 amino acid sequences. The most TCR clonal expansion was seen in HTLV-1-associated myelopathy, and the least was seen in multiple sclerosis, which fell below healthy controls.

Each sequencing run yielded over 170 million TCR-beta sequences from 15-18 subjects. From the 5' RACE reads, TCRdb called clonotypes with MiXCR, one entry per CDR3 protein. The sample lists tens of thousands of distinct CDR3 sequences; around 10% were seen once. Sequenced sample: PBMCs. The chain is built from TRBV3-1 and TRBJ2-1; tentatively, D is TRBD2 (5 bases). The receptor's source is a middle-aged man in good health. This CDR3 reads CASSASGPSYNEQFF. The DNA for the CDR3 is TGTGCCAGCAGCGCCAGCGGCCCCTCCTACAATGAGCAGTTCTTC.